This T cell receptor (beta chain) was identified in a study of T-cell reconstitution after alpha-beta-depleted transplantation in children. CDR3 length: 16 residues. With V trimmed by 2 bases and J by 7 bases, 5 bases remained unmatched. Germline-derived CDR1 and CDR2 are LGHNA and YNFKEQ. TCRbeta library preparation incorporated unique molecular identifiers. TCRdb fed the PCR reads into MiXCR, producing one record per CDR3 protein. In the table there are approximately 420,000 distinct CDR3 sequences, 9.5% to 13% of which are singletons. This clonotype appeared a few times. The chain couples TRBV4-2 to TRBJ1-6; 10 positions match TRBD1. The origin of this receptor is a human donor who donated a stem cell graft to a child with acute myeloid leukemia. Sequences were derived from PBMCs from the stem cell graft donor, sampled from the stem cell graft. CDR3 amino acids: CASSQHGDRGNSPLHF. CDR3 nucleotide sequence: TGTGCCAGCAGCCAACACGGGGACAGGGGAAATTCACCCCTCCACTTT.